Here is one T cell receptor (beta chain) with its context. The antigen remains unidentified. The naive CD8 population came from CD45RO-negative cells selected for CCR7, without terminally differentiated effector memory CD45RA+ cells. Per the authors' pipeline: Junction-only sequences without quality scores were provided by ImmunoSEQ, so filtering was different. Measured with immunoSEQ multiplex PCR; TCRdb has only the in-frame clones, and not every one. The V and J calls and the clone size are those of that table, but D and trimming were determined from the DNA. Among roughly 2,000,000 clones listed, around 96% were seen once. The sample is drawn from a study of shared clonotypes between healthy human individuals. Background on the study: Every donor yielded three CD4 naive, three CD4 memory, two CD8 naive and one CD8 memory plate. Study results and caveats: Estimated richness values were generally larger in naive subsets than in memory subsets.

Trimming removed 1 base at V and 4 bases at J, with 9 bases between. Germline values: CDR1 SGHNT, CDR2 YYREEE (reference sequence). The CDR3 covers 14 residues. The source of this sequence is a young man in good health. Material for sequencing was naive CD8+ T cells sorted from blood. The chain couples TRBV5-4 to TRBJ1-5; tentatively, D is TRBD1 (5 bases). The CDR3 sequence is CASSLSGTNQPQHF. The CDR3 region has the DNA TGTGCCAGCAGCTTGTCGGGGACTAATCAGCCCCAGCATTTT.